The 5 T cell receptor beta chains below all came from one sample that was sequenced in a study of T cells in Graves' hyperthyroidism and ophthalmopathy. TCR beta CDR3 sequences were amplified from RNA transcripts. The HTBI primer set was used in a first-round RT-PCR of the TCR CDR3. TCRdb itself ran the multiplex PCR reads through MiXCR, one entry per CDR3 protein. The top ten hold 73% of the sample, which has a few hundred thousand distinct CDR3 sequences, 20% to 25% seen once. Sequenced material: blood. The receptors shown here come from a man aged 45 to 65 with Graves' hyperthyroidism.

This clonotype was observed at least ten times. J is TRBJ2-7 and V is TRBV12-3 or TRBV12-4; D unclear. V lost 3 bases, J lost 1 base, and 10 bases lay in between. The CDR3 is 14 amino acids. The CDR3 DNA reads as TGTGCCAGCAGTTTTGCCTCAGGATCCTACGAGCAGTACTTC. Its translation is CASSFASGSYEQYF.

At least ten counts were recorded for this clonotype. The gene calls are TRBV9 and TRBJ2-3; D gene ambiguous. Germline V gene sequence: CDR1 SGDLS, CDR2 YYNGEE. The CDR3 has 12 residues. V lost 0 bases, J lost 6 bases, and 5 bases lay in between. CDR3 in amino acids: CASSVVGDTQYF. As DNA, the CDR3 is TGTGCCAGCAGCGTAGTTGGGGATACGCAGTATTTT.

In its sample, this clonotype was seen a few times. This CDR3 is CASSPGDSYNEQFF. In DNA form, the CDR3 reads TGTGCCAGCAGCCCTGGGGACTCCTACAATGAGCAGTTCTTC. This rearrangement joins TRBV12-3 or TRBV12-4 to TRBJ2-1; D ambiguous. The CDR3 runs 14 residues. Deletions cut 6 bases from V and 0 bases from J, with 9 bases between.

The chain joins TRBV5-1 to TRBJ2-2, with 8 bases aligning to TRBD2. The V gene's germline CDR1 is SGHRS and CDR2 YFSETQ. V was clipped by 6 bases and J by 5 bases; unmatched bases: 6. The CDR3 is 14 amino acids. Written as DNA, the CDR3 is TGCGCCAGCAAGGGACTAGATCTAACCGGGGAGCTGTTTTTT. Translation: CASKGLDLTGELFF.

The chain carries TRBV7-3 and TRBJ2-1; the match to TRBD2 covers 12 bases. CDR3 length: 19 residues. Germline CDR1 reads SGHTA; CDR2 reads FQGTGA. The trim removed 0 bases at V and 6 bases at J, leaving 12 bases unmatched. The CDR3 nucleotides read TGTGCCAGCAGCTTAACGTTTACTAGCGGGAGGACCCGGGTCAATGAGCAGTTCTTC. The encoded protein is CASSLTFTSGRTRVNEQFF.